This T cell receptor (beta chain) was found in a study of T cell repertoires in cytomegalovirus infection. Trimming shortened V by 4 bases and J by 11 bases, and 11 bases separated the two germline ends. This CDR3 comprises 11 residues. Germline V lookup: CDR1 LNHDA, CDR2 SQIVND (reference sequence). Via MiXCR, TCRdb re-called the reads, giving one row per CDR3 protein. The sample holds 85,000 to 130,000 distinct CDR3 sequences, more than 20% seen once. The TCR originated in a human donor in good health (CMV status not recorded). Some clones in this sample may be carry-over from other donors' samples. The sequenced sample consisted of CD8+ T cells from PBMCs. The chain carries TRBV19 and TRBJ1-1; D ambiguous. The CDR3 DNA sequence: TGTGCCAGTAGTACGGGCGAACCGGCTTTCTTT. Encoded protein: CASSTGEPAFF.